This TCR beta chain was recorded in a study of T cell responses to AZD1222 COVID-19 vaccine. The protocol was immunoSEQ multiplex PCR, while the TCRdb copy is restricted to in-frame clones and leaves out a portion. This sample has 110,000 to 150,000 clones, with 80% to 95% found just once. V lost 3 bases and J lost 5; bases outside the gene matches: 7. The CDR3 consists of 15 residues. Germline CDR1 and CDR2: MNHEY and SMNVEV (reference sequence). This specimen consisted of peripheral blood, obtained on day 0 of AZD1222 vaccination. V is TRBV27 and J is TRBJ2-5; 9 nucleotides align to TRBD2. The sequence was collected from an adult in good health. The CDR3 is CASSLRLAGRETQYF. In DNA form, the CDR3 reads TGTGCCAGCAGTTTGCGGCTAGCGGGACGTGAGACCCAGTACTTC.